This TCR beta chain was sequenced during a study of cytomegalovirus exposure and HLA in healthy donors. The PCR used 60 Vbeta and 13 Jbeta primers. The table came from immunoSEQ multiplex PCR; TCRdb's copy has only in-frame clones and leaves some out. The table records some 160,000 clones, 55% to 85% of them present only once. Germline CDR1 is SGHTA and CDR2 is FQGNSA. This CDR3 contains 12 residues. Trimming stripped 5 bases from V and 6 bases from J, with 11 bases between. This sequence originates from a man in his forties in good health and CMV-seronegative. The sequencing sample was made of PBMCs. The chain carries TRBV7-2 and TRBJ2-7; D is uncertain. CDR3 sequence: CASSPAVGEQYF. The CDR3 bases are TGTGCCAGCAGCCCGGCGGTCGGCGAGCAGTACTTC.